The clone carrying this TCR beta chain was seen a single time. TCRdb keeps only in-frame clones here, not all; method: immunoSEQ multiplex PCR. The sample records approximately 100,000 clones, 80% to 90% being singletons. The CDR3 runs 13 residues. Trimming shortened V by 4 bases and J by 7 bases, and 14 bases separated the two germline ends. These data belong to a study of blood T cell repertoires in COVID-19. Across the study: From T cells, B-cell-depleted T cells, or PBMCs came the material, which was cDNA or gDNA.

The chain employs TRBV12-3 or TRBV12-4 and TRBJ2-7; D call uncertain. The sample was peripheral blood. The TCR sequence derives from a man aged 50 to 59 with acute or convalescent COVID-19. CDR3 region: CASSSASPREQYF. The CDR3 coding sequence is TGTGCCAGCAGTTCCGCAAGCCCCCGGGAGCAGTACTTC.